The present TCR beta chain was sequenced within a study of cytomegalovirus exposure and HLA in healthy donors. The PCR contained 60 Vbeta and 13 Jbeta primers. Profiled with immunoSEQ multiplex PCR; TCRdb holds only in-frame clones, not every one. The table lists 150,000 to 200,000 clones, about 88% of them singletons. Germline CDR1 is SGHTA and CDR2 is FQGNSA. This CDR3 is 16 amino acids long. The ends were cut back, 5 bases at V and 4 bases at J, with 20 bases in the middle. Findings and limits, study-wide: By a later analysis, the bulk of CMV-associated TCR beta chains appeared HLA-restricted. Judged likely to be a sequencing artifact was a cluster of highly shared sequence variants. The study found most TCR sequences rare, yet found some public TCRs in many donors.

With respect to this clone: Its specificity is unknown.

Donors showed nominal health when sampled, although they likely had unrecorded immune exposures. V gene TRBV7-2 combines with J gene TRBJ2-5; D might be TRBD2 (6 bases). This clonotype was obtained from a woman younger than 35 in good health and CMV-seronegative. Sequencing was performed on PBMCs. The CDR3: CASSQAGTFGRETQYF. The CDR3 DNA reads TGTGCCAGCAGCCAGGCCGGGACTTTCGGCCGAGAGACCCAGTACTTC.